The next 14 T cell receptor beta chains were all read from a single sample in a study of cytomegalovirus exposure and HLA in healthy donors. 60 Vbeta and 13 Jbeta primers were used in PCR. Measured with immunoSEQ multiplex PCR; TCRdb has only the in-frame clones, and not every one. This repertoire shows some 200,000 clones, roughly 79% found once; its top ten account for 0.58%. The sequenced sample was PBMCs. The receptors here all came from a woman in her 40s in good health and CMV-seronegative.

The chain is built from TRBV19 and TRBJ2-2; the D gene is possibly TRBD2 (6 bases). Germline CDR1 reads LNHDA; CDR2 reads SQIVND (reference sequence). The CDR3 has 15 residues. V was pared by 10 bases and J by 6 bases, with 21 bases between. In DNA form, the CDR3 reads TGTGCCACTACCATGAGGAGGGATAGCGCCGGGGAGCTGTTTTTT. Its translation is CATTMRRDSAGELFF.

This clone was counted between two and nine times. Sequence at one end of the junction differs from germline and may be a read error. The J gene is TRBJ2-3, the V gene TRBV7-9, with D perhaps TRBD2 (6 bases). This CDR3 comprises 16 residues. Germline CDR1 SEHNR, CDR2 FQNEAQ (reference sequence). The CDR3 DNA reads TGTTCCAGCAGCTTAGTAGGAGGGCAGGCCGGAGATACGCAGTATTTT. It codes for CSSSLVGGQAGDTQYF.

The rearrangement links TRBV6-6 to TRBJ1-1; no definite D call. Germline CDR1 reads MNHNY; CDR2 reads SVGAGI (reference sequence). CDR3 length: 15 residues. V was clipped by 2 bases and J by 1 base, with 11 bases between them. This CDR3 reads CASSYVQPGNTEAFF. The CDR3 coding sequence is TGTGCCAGCAGTTACGTACAACCAGGGAACACTGAAGCTTTCTTT.

V is TRBV15 and J is TRBJ2-1; 8 bases map to TRBD1. The CDR3 is made up of 14 amino acids. CDR1 LNHNV and CDR2 YYDKDF come from the germline V gene (reference sequence). With V trimmed by 8 bases and J by 8 bases, 11 bases remained unmatched. The CDR3 coding sequence is TGTGCCACCCTCGACAGGGGATCGCTTGATGAGCAGTTCTTC. Amino acid sequence: CATLDRGSLDEQFF.

The chain links TRBV5-6 to TRBJ1-1; possible D gene TRBD1, 6 bases. Trimming took off 5 bases at V and 0 bases at J, with 17 bases between the two ends. The CDR3 consists of 16 residues. Germline V CDR1 and CDR2: SGHDT, YYEEEE. The CDR3 DNA follows: TGTGCCAGCAGACCTACCGGGACACCCATGAACACTGAAGCTTTCTTT. This gives the protein CASRPTGTPMNTEAFF.

In the case of this clone: One end of the junction fails to match germline, which may point to a read error. V usage is TRBV9 and J usage is TRBJ2-1, with 11 bases lining up with TRBD2. The CDR3 loop spans 19 amino acids. Germline V gene sequence: CDR1 SGDLS, CDR2 YYNGEE. CDR3 bases: TGTGCCAGCAGCCCGACAAGGCCGGGACTAGCGGCCTCCCACAATGAGCAGTTCTTC. Translation gives CASSPTRPGLAASHNEQFF.

This clone occurred a few times. The genes are TRBV7-9 and TRBJ1-1; possibly TRBD1 for D (6 bases). This CDR3 spans 11 amino acids. Deletions cut 5 bases from V and 11 bases from J, with 12 bases between. Germline V gives CDR1 SEHNR, CDR2 FQNEAQ (reference sequence). CDR3 sequence: CASSIDRTAFF. The CDR3 nucleotides are TGTGCCAGCAGCATAGACAGGACGGCTTTCTTT.

The J gene is TRBJ2-7, the V gene TRBV27; the D gene is possibly TRBD1 (5 bases). Germline V gene lookup returns CDR1 MNHEY and CDR2 SMNVEV (reference sequence). V dropped 8 bases and J dropped 7 bases, with 21 bases sitting between them. CDR3 size: 14 residues. CDR3 protein: CASGPQAWRGEQYF. CDR3 sequence (DNA): TGTGCCAGCGGACCACAGGCGTGGCGTGGGGAGCAGTACTTC.

This rearrangement joins TRBV9 to TRBJ2-1; the match to TRBD2 covers 11 bases. The CDR3 covers 15 residues. V lost 4 bases, J lost 4 bases, and 4 bases stayed unmatched. In germline, CDR1 is SGDLS, CDR2 YYNGEE. The CDR3: CASSLTSGEYNEQFF. CDR3 in DNA: TGTGCCAGCAGCCTGACTAGCGGGGAATACAATGAGCAGTTCTTC. Full variable domain (missing parts from reference TRBV9 and TRBJ2-1): DSGVTQTPKHLITATGQRVTLRCSPRSGDLSVYWYQQSLDQGLQFLIQYYNGEERAKGNILERFSAQQFPDLHSELNLSSLELGDSALYFCASSLTSGEYNEQFFGPGTRLTVL.

A note on this clone: The junction shows a germline mismatch at one end, possibly a read error. CDR3 region: CASSLSPRDRQYF. CDR3 DNA: TGTGCTAGCAGCTTATCTCCCCGGGACAGGCAGTATTTT. V is TRBV7-7 and J is TRBJ2-3; 7 nucleotides agree with TRBD1. In germline, CDR1 is SSHAT, CDR2 FNYEAQ (reference sequence). CDR3 length equals 13 residues.

This chain uses TRBV5-1 with TRBJ2-6; D is undetermined. This CDR3 is built from 16 residues. V was shortened by 2 bases and J by 2 bases, with 11 bases between the two germline ends. Germline V CDR1 and CDR2: SGHRS, YFSETQ. The CDR3 DNA reads TGCGCCAGCAGCTTCGGGTTGCCCCCTGGGGCCAACGTCCTGACTTTC. Its translation: CASSFGLPPGANVLTF.

This clone was seen a single time. The V call is TRBV15, the J call TRBJ1-6; TRBD1 might be the D (6 bases). V lost 0 bases and J 9 bases, leaving 15 bases between the germline ends. This CDR3 is built from 16 residues. CDR1 is LNHNV and CDR2 is YYDKDF in the germline V gene (reference sequence). CDR3 nucleotide sequence: TGTGCCACCAGCAGAGATCCTACAGGGTTCAGTTCACCCCTCCACTTT. It is translated as CATSRDPTGFSSPLHF. Based on the CDR3 plus reference TRBV15 and TRBJ1-6, the full variable domain is DAMVIQNPRYQVTQFGKPVTLSCSQTLNHNVMYWYQQKSSQAPKLLFHYYDKDFNNEADTPDNFQSRRPNTSFCFLDIRSPGLGDTAMYLCATSRDPTGFSSPLHFGNGTRLTVT.

The chain couples TRBV4-1 to TRBJ2-2; 7 bases align to TRBD1. The J segment lost 3 bases and the V segment lost 4 bases, leaving 5 bases of the junction unmatched. The CDR3 loop spans 15 amino acids. Per the germline V gene, CDR1 is MGHRA and CDR2 is YSYEKL. The CDR3 region is CASSPDRPHTGELFF. In DNA, the CDR3 is TGCGCCAGCAGCCCGGACAGGCCCCACACCGGGGAGCTGTTTTTT.

A few counts support this clone. The chain recombines TRBV4-1 with TRBJ2-1; D possibly corresponds to TRBD1 (6 bases). The germline V and J ends were trimmed by 1 base and 5 bases, with 12 bases remaining between them. CDR3 length equals 15 residues. In germline, CDR1 is MGHRA, CDR2 YSYEKL. CDR3 residues: CASSQAQGTDNEQFF. The CDR3 DNA reads as TGCGCCAGCAGCCAAGCACAGGGTACGGACAATGAGCAGTTCTTC.